The following is a TCR beta chain sequence with its context. Its antigen is currently unknown. The data were produced by immunoSEQ multiplex PCR, yet TCRdb's version contains in-frame clones alone and is incomplete. Here the sample spans roughly 300,000 clones, roughly 91% being singletons. This sample was included in a study of Ad26.COV2.S vaccination and SARS-CoV-2 variants. Regarding the study as a whole: Total responses of T cells may have been underestimated by the analyses of TCR breadth and depth. Spike-specific TCR breadth ran higher among vaccine recipients than placebo recipients.

The treatment here: some 19 received Ad26.COV2.S at low or high dose, single or two shots; several received placebo; per-sample allocation not given. The samples were gathered on day 63 after the first injection of vaccine or placebo. Boston supplied an adult donor aged 18-55 years. Ad26 vector vaccine expressed Wuhan-strain SARS-CoV-2 spike. This CDR3 is 13 amino acids long. V lost 6 bases to trimming and J lost 5 bases, with 10 bases between them. The sequence came from a person between 18 and 65 years old who received the Ad26.COV2.S COVID-19 vaccine or a placebo. The chain joins TRBV12-3 or TRBV12-4 to TRBJ2-2; unclear D gene. The sequenced sample was peripheral blood, obtained in a trial of Ad26.COV2.S vaccine versus placebo. Here the CDR3 reads CASSPDVTGELFF. In nucleotides, the CDR3 is TGTGCCAGCAGCCCGGACGTTACCGGGGAGCTGTTTTTT.